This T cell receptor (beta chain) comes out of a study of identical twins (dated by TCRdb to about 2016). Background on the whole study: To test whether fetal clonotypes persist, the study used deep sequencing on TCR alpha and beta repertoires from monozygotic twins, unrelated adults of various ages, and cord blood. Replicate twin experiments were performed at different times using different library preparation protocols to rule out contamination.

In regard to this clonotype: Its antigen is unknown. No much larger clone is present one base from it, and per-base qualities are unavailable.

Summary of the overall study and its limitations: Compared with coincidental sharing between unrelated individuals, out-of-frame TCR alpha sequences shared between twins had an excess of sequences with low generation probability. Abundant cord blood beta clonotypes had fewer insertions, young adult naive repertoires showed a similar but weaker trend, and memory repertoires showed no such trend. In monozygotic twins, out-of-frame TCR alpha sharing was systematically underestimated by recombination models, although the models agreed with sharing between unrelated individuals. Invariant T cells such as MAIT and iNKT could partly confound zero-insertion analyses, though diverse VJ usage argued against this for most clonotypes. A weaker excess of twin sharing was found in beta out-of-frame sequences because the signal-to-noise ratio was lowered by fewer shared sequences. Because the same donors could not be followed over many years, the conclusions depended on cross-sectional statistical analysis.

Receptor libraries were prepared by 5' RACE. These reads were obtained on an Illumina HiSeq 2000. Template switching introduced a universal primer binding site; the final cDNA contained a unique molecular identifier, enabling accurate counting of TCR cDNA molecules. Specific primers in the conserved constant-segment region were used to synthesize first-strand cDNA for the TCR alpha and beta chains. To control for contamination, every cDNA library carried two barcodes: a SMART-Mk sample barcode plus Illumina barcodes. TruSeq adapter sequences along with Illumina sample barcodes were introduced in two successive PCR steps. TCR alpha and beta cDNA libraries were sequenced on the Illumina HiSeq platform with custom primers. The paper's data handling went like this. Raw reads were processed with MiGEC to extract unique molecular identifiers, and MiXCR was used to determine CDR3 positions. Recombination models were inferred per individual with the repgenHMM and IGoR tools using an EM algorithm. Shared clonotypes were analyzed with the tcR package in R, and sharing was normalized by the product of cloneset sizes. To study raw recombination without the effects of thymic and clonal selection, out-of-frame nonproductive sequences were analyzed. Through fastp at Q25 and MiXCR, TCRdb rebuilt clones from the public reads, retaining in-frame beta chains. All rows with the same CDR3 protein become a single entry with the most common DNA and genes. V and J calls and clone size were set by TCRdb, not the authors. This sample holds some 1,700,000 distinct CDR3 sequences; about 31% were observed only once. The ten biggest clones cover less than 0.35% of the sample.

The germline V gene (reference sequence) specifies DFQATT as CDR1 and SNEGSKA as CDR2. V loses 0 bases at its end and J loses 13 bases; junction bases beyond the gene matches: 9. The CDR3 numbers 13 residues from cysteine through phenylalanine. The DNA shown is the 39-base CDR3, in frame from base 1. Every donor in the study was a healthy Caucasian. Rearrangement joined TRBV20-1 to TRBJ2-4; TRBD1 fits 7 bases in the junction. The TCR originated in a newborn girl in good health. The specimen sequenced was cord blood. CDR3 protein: CSARDPYPGQQYF. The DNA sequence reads TGCAGTGCTAGAGATCCCTATCCGGGACAGCAGTACTTC.